This is a list of T cell receptor beta chains from one sample in a study of blood T cell repertoires in COVID-19. This table comes from immunoSEQ multiplex PCR, and its TCRdb copy is limited to in-frame clones, with some not included. The sample holds about 220,000 clones, less than 90% seen once. Sequencing was done on a sample of PBMCs or T cells enriched from blood (not recorded which). These receptors were collected from a woman aged 25 to 39 who had recovered from COVID-19. The CDR3 runs from the conserved cysteine through the conserved F or W. The order of the fields is V gene, clone size, D gene, J gene, CDR3 protein, CDR3 DNA. The D gene is left open where the match is weak. For some rows the clone size is stated as once, few or many, or as a class when expanded; others skip it.

>TRBV6-4|-|TRBD2|TRBJ2-1
CASSDSGGTYNEQFF
TGTGCCAGCAGTGACTCCGGGGGGACTTACAATGAGCAGTTCTTC
>TRBV24-1|-|-|TRBJ1-2
CATTNRVGNYGYTF
TGTGCCACCACAAACAGGGTCGGGAACTATGGCTACACCTTC
>TRBV3-1/TRBV3-2|once|TRBD1|TRBJ1-6
CASSPTMDRAAPLHF
TGTGCCAGCAGCCCAACCATGGACAGGGCGGCTCCCCTCCACTTT
>TRBV4-1|-|-|TRBJ2-1
CASSQGWGRDGNEQFF
TGCGCCAGCAGCCAAGGCTGGGGGCGCGACGGCAATGAGCAGTTCTTC
>TRBV7-2|-|-|TRBJ2-1
CASSPNNNEQFF
TGTGCCAGCAGCCCGAACAACAATGAGCAGTTCTTC
>TRBV9|-|-|TRBJ1-1
CASSPQGTPNTEAFF
TGTGCCAGCAGCCCCCAGGGGACGCCGAACACTGAAGCTTTCTTT
>TRBV6-5|few|-|TRBJ2-7
CASTRDTAYEQYF
TGTGCCAGCACCAGGGACACCGCCTACGAGCAGTACTTC
>TRBV5-1|-|TRBD1|TRBJ1-1
CASSLALTTGLNTEAFF
TGCGCCAGCAGCTTGGCCCTCACGACAGGGCTTAACACTGAAGCTTTCTTT
>TRBV7-2|-|-|TRBJ1-1
CASSLGARDTEAFF
TGTGCCAGCAGCTTGGGTGCCCGGGACACTGAAGCTTTCTTT
>TRBV7-9|-|-|TRBJ1-5
CASSLETGQPQHF
TGTGCCAGCAGCTTAGAGACTGGGCAGCCCCAGCATTTT
>TRBV5-1|-|-|TRBJ2-7
CASSGQGGAYEQYF
TGCGCCAGCAGCGGCCAGGGGGGAGCCTACGAGCAGTACTTC
>TRBV6-5|-|TRBD1|TRBJ1-2
CASSYTDRGVYGYTF
TGTGCCAGCAGTTATACGGACAGGGGGGTCTATGGCTACACCTTC
>TRBV25-1|-|-|TRBJ2-1
CASGGGTGRYNEQFF
TGTGCCAGCGGGGGGGGAACAGGGCGTTACAATGAGCAGTTCTTC
>TRBV19|-|TRBD1|TRBJ1-5
CASSIRDRYQPQHF
TGTGCCAGTAGTATAAGGGACAGATATCAGCCCCAGCATTTT
>TRBV5-1|-|-|TRBJ1-5
CASSLGGAGQPQHF
TGCGCCAGCAGCTTGGGAGGGGCGGGACAGCCCCAGCATTTT
>TRBV18|-|-|TRBJ2-3
CASSPRQMETTDTQYF
TGTGCCAGCTCACCCCGACAGATGGAAACCACAGATACGCAGTATTTT